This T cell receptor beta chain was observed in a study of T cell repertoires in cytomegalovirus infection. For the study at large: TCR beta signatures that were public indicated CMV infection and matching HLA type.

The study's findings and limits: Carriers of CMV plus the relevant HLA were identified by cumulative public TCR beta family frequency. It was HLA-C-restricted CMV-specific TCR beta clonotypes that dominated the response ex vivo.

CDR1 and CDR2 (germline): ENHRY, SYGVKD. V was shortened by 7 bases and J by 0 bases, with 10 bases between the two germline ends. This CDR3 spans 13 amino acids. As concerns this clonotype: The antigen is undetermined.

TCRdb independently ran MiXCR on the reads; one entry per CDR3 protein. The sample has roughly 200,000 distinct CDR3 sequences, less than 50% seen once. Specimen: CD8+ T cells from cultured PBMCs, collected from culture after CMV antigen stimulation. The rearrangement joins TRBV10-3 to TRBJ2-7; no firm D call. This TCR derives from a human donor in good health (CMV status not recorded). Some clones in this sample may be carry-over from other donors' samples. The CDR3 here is CAIKRGSSYEQYF. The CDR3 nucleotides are TGTGCCATCAAGCGAGGTAGCTCCTACGAGCAGTACTTC.